Listed below are T cell receptor beta chains from one sample, sequenced in a study of blood T cell repertoires in COVID-19. TCRdb's table, derived via immunoSEQ multiplex PCR, lists solely in-frame clones and lacks some. There are roughly 190,000 clones in the sample; roughly 81% occur only once, and 9.5% to 11% lies in the top ten. Sequences were obtained from peripheral blood. These receptors originate from a woman between 40 and 55 years old with COVID-19, enrolled during active disease. The conserved cysteine and the conserved F or W are not part of the CDR3 here.

V gene,J gene,CDR3 length,CDR3 protein
TRBV6-4,TRBJ1-2,10,ASSDSGSSYT
TRBV6-6,TRBJ1-2,13,ASTSPGQSNYGYT
TRBV23-1,TRBJ1-4,16,ASSHLTRDRPTNEKLF
TRBV7-2,TRBJ2-1,13,ASSPTDTQGNEQF
TRBV19,TRBJ1-5,13,ASSISGKYNQPQH
TRBV28,TRBJ1-2,10,ASSPTVYGYT
TRBV29-1,TRBJ2-5,16,SVEGGFGGRVRQETQY
TRBV19,TRBJ1-1,11,ASSRTGNTEAF
TRBV20-1,TRBJ1-2,14,SASGQGTPTNYGYT
TRBV5-4,TRBJ2-7,12,ASSLRGISVGQY
TRBV28,TRBJ1-1,13,ASSFHQVGRTEAF
TRBV11-2,TRBJ1-2,11,ASRVREPYGYT
TRBV28,TRBJ1-1,13,ASLRQGGWSTEAF
TRBV14,TRBJ1-6,14,ASSERLTGAGSPLH
TRBV27,TRBJ2-4,15,ASSFSGGPKTKNIQY
TRBV30,TRBJ1-5,11,AWSVGGNQPQH
TRBV6-1,TRBJ2-5,15,ASSDNLSGGAGETQY
TRBV19,TRBJ2-1,18,ASSMSRDTLAGSSYNEQF
TRBV20-1,TRBJ2-7,10,SASAGGYEQY
TRBV5-6,TRBJ1-2,10,ASSPQDYGYT
TRBV27,TRBJ2-2,14,ASNVLEGLNTGELF
TRBV6-5,TRBJ1-1,10,ASSFDRTEAF
TRBV6-1,TRBJ1-4,12,ASSEYSRGEKLF
TRBV24-1,TRBJ2-1,13,ATSDGGIQLNEQF